Following are 12 T cell receptor beta chains from one sample sequenced in a study of blood T cell repertoires in COVID-19. Assay used: immunoSEQ multiplex PCR; TCRdb lists only in-frame clones, some missing. The data contain around 65,000 clones, approximately 79% of them singletons. The sample consisted of peripheral blood. The source is a human donor in a cohort sampled during active COVID-19.

The chain has TRBV4-1 and TRBJ1-6; possibly TRBD1 for D (6 bases). Trimming removed 4 bases at V and 7 bases at J, with 20 bases between. CDR3 size: 17 residues. Germline CDR1 is MGHRA and CDR2 is YSYEKL. CDR3 in amino acids: CASSRVYPDRENSPLHF. The CDR3 region has the DNA TGCGCCAGCAGCCGGGTATACCCGGACAGAGAAAATTCACCCCTCCACTTT.

V usage is TRBV28 and J usage is TRBJ2-2; D gene ambiguous. V lost 2 bases and J 0 bases, leaving 7 bases between the germline ends. In germline, CDR1 is MDHEN, CDR2 SYDVKM. The CDR3 sequence is 15 residues long. CDR3 nucleotide sequence: TGTGCCAGCAGTTTAGGTGGAGCGAACACCGGGGAGCTGTTTTTT. The encoded protein is CASSLGGANTGELFF.

This clone was detected a few times. This chain connects TRBV10-3 to TRBJ1-2; D is unclear. V dropped 6 bases and J dropped 3 bases, with 11 bases sitting between them. CDR1 is ENHRY, CDR2 SYGVKD, per germline. CDR3 length: 13 residues. In nucleotides, the CDR3 is TGTGCCATCAGCCAGGCAGGCGACTATGGCTACACCTTC. It encodes CAISQAGDYGYTF.

This clone was counted a few times. The chain links TRBV24-1 to TRBJ2-2; 9 bases are shared with TRBD1. Germline lookup yields CDR1 KGHDR and CDR2 SFDVKD. J lost 7 bases, V lost 4 bases, and 9 bases had no gene match. The CDR3 sequence is 16 residues long. As DNA, the CDR3 is TGTGCCACCAGTGAGGCGACAGGGGGGAATGACGGGGAGCTGTTTTTT. As protein: CATSEATGGNDGELFF.

The genes are TRBV28 and TRBJ2-3, with 7 bases that match TRBD1. Germline trimming cut 5 bases from V and 2 bases from J; bases unmatched to any gene: 7. The CDR3 is 15 amino acids. CDR1 MDHEN and CDR2 SYDVKM come from the germline V gene. CDR3: CASSMGQTYTDTQYF. The CDR3 DNA sequence: TGTGCCAGCAGTATGGGACAGACCTACACAGATACGCAGTATTTT.

The chain couples TRBV6-1 to TRBJ2-6, with TRBD1 as a possible D gene (6 bases). Trimming pared 4 bases from V and 0 bases from J, leaving 13 bases between. Germline CDR1 reads MNHNS; CDR2 reads SASEGT. The CDR3 contains 17 residues. In DNA, the CDR3 is TGTGCCAGCAGTGGGCGGACAGTGCCCTCTGGGGCCAACGTCCTGACTTTC. It encodes CASSGRTVPSGANVLTF.

The CDR3 DNA follows: TGCGCCAGCAGCCCGTACAGTTCAACCTCCTCTGGAAACACCATATATTTT. It specifies CASSPYSSTSSGNTIYF. The J gene is TRBJ1-3, the V gene TRBV4-1; no firm D call. V was cut by 4 bases and J by 0 bases, with 16 bases left in between. CDR3 length: 17 residues. The germline V gene encodes CDR1 MGHRA and CDR2 YSYEKL.

V gene TRBV4-2 combines with J gene TRBJ1-3, with TRBD1 matching over 7 bases. The V and J ends lost 4 bases and 11 bases, in that order; junction bases with no gene match: 5. The CDR3 totals 12 residues. The germline V gene has CDR1 LGHNA and CDR2 YNFKEQ. Written as DNA, the CDR3 is TGTGCCAGCAGCCCTGAGGGGGCCGCCATATATTTT. Its protein product is CASSPEGAAIYF.

In its sample, this clone was seen a few times. V and J are TRBV11-3 and TRBJ1-1, with D possibly matching TRBD1 (6 bases). V was pared by 4 bases and J by 6 bases, with 12 bases between. The CDR3 spans 13 residues. The germline V gene encodes CDR1 SGHNT and CDR2 YENEEA. The chain's CDR3 is CASSSTGIAEAFF. CDR3 coding DNA: TGTGCCAGCAGCTCAACAGGGATCGCTGAAGCTTTCTTT.

The chain uses TRBV6-1 and TRBJ2-7; D uncertain. Trimming took off 1 base at V and 0 bases at J, with 10 bases between the two ends. Germline V lookup: CDR1 MNHNS, CDR2 SASEGT. The CDR3 runs to 15 residues. The CDR3 reads CASSEGWASSYEQYF. The CDR3 DNA sequence: TGTGCCAGCAGTGAAGGGTGGGCAAGCTCCTACGAGCAGTACTTC.

The V and J genes are TRBV19 and TRBJ1-1; 7 bases are shared with TRBD1. Trimming removed 6 bases from V and 1 base from J; junction bases left unmatched: 8. The CDR3 is 15 amino acids. CDR1 and CDR2 (germline): LNHDA, SQIVND (reference sequence). CDR3 sequence: CASRTPGQQNTEAFF. In DNA, the CDR3 is TGTGCCAGTAGGACACCGGGACAGCAGAACACTGAAGCTTTCTTT. Together with reference TRBV19 and TRBJ1-1, the CDR3 gives the full variable domain: DGGITQSPKYLFRKEGQNVTLSCEQNLNHDAMYWYRQDPGQGLRLIYYSQIVNDFQKGDIAEGYSVSREKKESFPLTVTSAQKNPTAFYLCASRTPGQQNTEAFFGQGTRLTVV.

This clone has more than one count but fewer than ten. The chain has TRBV12-5 and TRBJ1-1; no reliable D call. With 9 bases removed from V and 3 bases from J, the gap between germline ends came to 14 bases. Germline V lookup: CDR1 LGHNT, CDR2 FRNRAP. This CDR3 contains 13 residues. The DNA for the CDR3 is TGTGCTAGGGGGAACTTCGGGGACACTGAAGCTTTCTTT. It specifies CARGNFGDTEAFF.